These T cell receptor beta chains were read from a single sample in a study of regulatory T cells. Clones were sequenced by immunoSEQ multiplex PCR, and TCRdb holds only the in-frame ones, with some missing. This table holds about 32,000 clones, approximately 91% found once. The sequenced sample consisted of conventional CD4+ T cells sorted from blood. The receptors shown here come from a person under 35 with CD3G deficiency. Both conserved end residues are part of each CDR3. Each record gives: J gene, clone size, D gene, V gene, CDR3 protein, CDR3 DNA. A D gene is named only where the DNA matches it firmly. Size tells how often a clone was seen (once, few, many) or the class of an expanded clone, and some rows leave it out.

TRBJ2-1	-	-	TRBV30	CAWSWWGANEQFF	TGTGCCTGGAGTTGGTGGGGGGCGAATGAGCAGTTCTTC
TRBJ2-3	-	TRBD1	TRBV5-1	CASSLAPGTGNTDTQYF	TGCGCCAGCAGCTTGGCCCCAGGGACAGGAAACACAGATACGCAGTATTTT
TRBJ2-5	-	-	TRBV5-1	CASSLDGRREETQYF	TGCGCCAGCAGCTTGGATGGGAGAAGAGAAGAGACCCAGTACTTC
TRBJ2-3	-	TRBD1	TRBV7-8	CASSPRGTGIGDTQYF	TGTGCCAGCAGCCCCCGTGGGACAGGGATCGGAGATACGCAGTATTTT
TRBJ2-7	-	-	TRBV6-6	CASSPDRLSQYF	TGTGCCAGCAGTCCCGACAGACTTTCTCAGTACTTC
TRBJ2-5	-	-	TRBV11-3	CASSLYSGSGETQYF	TGTGCCAGCAGCTTATATTCGGGGTCAGGCGAGACCCAGTACTTC
TRBJ2-3	-	-	TRBV10-3	CAIGQGITDTQYF	TGTGCCATCGGGCAAGGGATCACAGATACGCAGTATTTT
TRBJ2-3	-	TRBD2	TRBV5-1	CASSSGTSPGTQYF	TGCGCCAGCAGCTCCGGGACTAGCCCCGGCACGCAGTATTTT
TRBJ1-2	-	TRBD1	TRBV28	CASSHRGNYGYTF	TGTGCCAGCAGCCACAGGGGTAACTATGGCTACACCTTC
TRBJ2-6	-	-	TRBV28	CASSRYAGANVLTF	TGTGCCAGCAGTCGCTACGCTGGGGCCAACGTCCTGACTTTC
TRBJ1-4	-	TRBD1	TRBV28	CASGTGWRGNEKLFF	TGTGCCAGCGGGACAGGCTGGCGTGGTAATGAAAAACTGTTTTTT
TRBJ1-5	-	-	TRBV28	CASSFSGGNFQPQHF	TGTGCCAGCAGTTTTTCGGGGGGCAATTTTCAGCCCCAGCATTTT
TRBJ1-4	-	TRBD1	TRBV6-1	CASSGGQGGEKLFF	TGTGCCAGCAGCGGTGGACAGGGGGGTGAAAAACTGTTTTTT
TRBJ1-1	once	TRBD1	TRBV19	CASSLGQGRTEAFF	TGTGCCAGTAGTCTGGGACAGGGAAGGACTGAAGCTTTCTTT
TRBJ1-4	once	-	TRBV5-1	CASSLGGTRKHEKLFF	TGCGCCAGCAGCTTGGGTGGGACCCGTAAACATGAAAAACTGTTTTTT
TRBJ2-3	few	-	TRBV6-1	CASSEAWEDTQYF	TGTGCCAGCAGTGAAGCTTGGGAAGATACGCAGTATTTT
TRBJ2-7	-	-	TRBV28	CASSSPGSLHEQYF	TGTGCCAGCAGTTCGCCGGGTTCTCTACACGAGCAGTACTTC